The present TCR beta chain was sequenced within a study of beta chain features in type 1 diabetes. Concerning this clone: Its antigen is unknown.

Isolated RNA was reverse transcribed in full, so expressed TCRB transcripts were sequenced. Clones were sequenced by immunoSEQ multiplex PCR, and TCRdb holds only the in-frame ones, with some missing. The table records about 240,000 clones, 25% to 30% of them present only once. Study observations and caveats: A cDNA-based sequencing approach could over-represent cells with high TCR expression. Shortening that was moderate but significant affected the TCRB CDR3s of Type 1 diabetes patients in all four CD4+ subsets. Compared to healthy donors, patients appeared to have naive, central memory and Treg TCRB repertoires that were more alike.

Germline V gives CDR1 SQVTM, CDR2 ANQGSEA. V was pared by 4 bases and J by 0 bases, with 12 bases between. The CDR3 length is 15 residues. The rearrangement links TRBV29-1 to TRBJ2-2; D could derive from TRBD1 or TRBD2 (5 bases each). The specimen was central memory CD4+ T cells from blood. This clonotype was sampled from a man in his thirties or forties in good health. Here the CDR3 reads CSVVIRDPNTGELFF. The DNA for the CDR3 is TGCAGCGTTGTTATCAGGGACCCGAACACCGGGGAGCTGTTTTTT.